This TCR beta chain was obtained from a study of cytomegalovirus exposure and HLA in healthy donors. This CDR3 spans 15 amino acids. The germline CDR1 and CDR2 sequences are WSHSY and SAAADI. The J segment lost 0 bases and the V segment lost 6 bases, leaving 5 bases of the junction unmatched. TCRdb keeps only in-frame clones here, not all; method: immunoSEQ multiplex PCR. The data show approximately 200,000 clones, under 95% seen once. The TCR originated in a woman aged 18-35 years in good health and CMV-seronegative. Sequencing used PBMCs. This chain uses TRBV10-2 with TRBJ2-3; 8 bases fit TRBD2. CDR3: CASRGAGVSTDTQYF. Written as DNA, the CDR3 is TGCGCCAGCAGGGGAGCGGGAGTCAGCACAGATACGCAGTATTTT.